Listed below are T cell receptor beta chains from one sample, sequenced in a study of control samples from healthy donors and cancer patients. Sequencing used immunoSEQ multiplex PCR; TCRdb keeps in-frame clones, though not all of them. Among around 170,000 clones listed, about 86% were seen once. Sequencing used blood. The receptors were sampled from a woman aged 25 to 45 in good health. CDR3s leave out the opening cysteine and the closing phenylalanine or tryptophan.

v_gene,j_gene,CDR3aa
TRBV20-1,TRBJ2-3,SASSGYTQY
TRBV19,TRBJ1-5,ASSIYREGQPQH
TRBV27,TRBJ1-4,ASRGEKLF
TRBV19,TRBJ2-1,ASSMTSGSPNEQF
TRBV2,TRBJ2-5,ASSELGSSVETQY
TRBV9,TRBJ1-1,ASSARTGGNTEAF
TRBV6-1,TRBJ1-2,ASSELTGPYGYT
TRBV10-2,TRBJ1-6,ASSPALNSPLH
TRBV27,TRBJ2-1,ASSLLHGGYDEQF
TRBV5-4,TRBJ2-7,ASSRADRGRDEQY
TRBV6-5,TRBJ1-5,ASSPDRVYQPQH
TRBV28,TRBJ1-5,ASSYPGPSGQPQH
TRBV10-2,TRBJ1-1,ASSPRGRNTEAF
TRBV28,TRBJ2-7,ASDPGQGYEQY
TRBV3-1/TRBV3-2,TRBJ2-3,ASSQVAGGSTDTQY
TRBV5-1,TRBJ1-1,ASSLDGVGAF
TRBV27,TRBJ2-4,ASSSQY
TRBV7-9,TRBJ2-5,ASSLAAGPQETQY
TRBV7-2,TRBJ1-6,ASSLDRGENSPLH
TRBV6-5,TRBJ2-7,ASSLRGRSAYEQY
TRBV30,TRBJ2-3,AWSPGQGAVDTQY
TRBV2,TRBJ2-7,ASGSSSYEQY
TRBV7-2,TRBJ2-2,ASSLVSARLYTGELF
TRBV4-1,TRBJ1-2,ASSQDGSGRGHDGYT
TRBV2,TRBJ2-1,ASRLEGNEQF
TRBV7-9,TRBJ2-1,ASSLAALAAYNEQF
TRBV19,TRBJ1-2,ASSREGASGYT
TRBV29-1,TRBJ1-2,SVLIQGSAGYT
TRBV19,TRBJ2-1,ASRRSGGALSYNEQF
TRBV29-1,TRBJ1-1,SVDDGGGEAF
TRBV5-1,TRBJ1-2,ASSLGGQGSTSYGYT
TRBV7-9,TRBJ1-4,ASSPRQGEVEKLF
TRBV2,TRBJ2-6,AGQPGQGAGGANVLT